This T cell receptor (beta chain) was retrieved from a study of T cell changes during pregnancy in multiple sclerosis (dated by TCRdb to between 2019 and 2020). Context from the whole study: In women with multiple sclerosis, the researchers looked at how the T cell repertoire shifted as pregnancy progressed.

The library came from the immunoSEQ multiplex PCR assay. Entries here come from immuneACCESS through TCRdb and include only in-frame sequences with V and J called. Some clones fail to appear in such tables; in the studies checked, an unresolved V gene covers under half of the shortfall, and the cause of the remainder is unknown. Here the sample has around 88,000 clones; approximately 89% occur a single time. Jointly, the top ten make up 2.5% to 3% of the sample. About this clone: What antigen it recognizes has not been identified. No per-base quality is available; no much larger clone lies one base away.

The V and J ends are trimmed by 4 bases and 3 bases, leaving 9 bases between them. The CDR3 runs 14 residues from the cysteine to the phenylalanine. Just the 42-base CDR3 DNA is kept, in frame starting at base 1. Per the germline V gene, MNHNS is the CDR1 and SASEGT is the CDR2. The starting material was peripheral blood, obtained in the first trimester of pregnancy. This clonotype originated in a female donor with multiple sclerosis, enrolled in a pregnancy study. The chain couples TRBV6-1 to TRBJ2-2; the D gene cannot be resolved reliably. The base sequence is TGTGCCAGCAGTGGCGACCAGGACACCGGGGAGCTGTTTTTT. Its protein is CASSGDQDTGELFF.